This T cell receptor beta chain comes out of a study of cytomegalovirus exposure and HLA in healthy donors (dated by TCRdb to about 2017). Background for the entire study: In an earlier analysis of 450 to 750 of the donors, about 260 Gb of sequence data and 117 million unique TCR beta sequences from about 179 million T cells were reported. About 280 gigabases of sequencing data and around 90 million unique TCR sequences made up an early release that covered around 640 HLA-typed donors. Among the approximately 400 genotyped donors, more than 70% belonged to the genetic ancestry cluster associated with self-reported Caucasian donors. The study aimed to test whether cataloging public T cell receptors could reveal signatures of past pathogen exposure. The study profiled the T cell repertoires of hundreds of subjects by immunosequencing and related them to cytomegalovirus serostatus. A separate validation cohort of 100 to 150 different subjects was used in addition to the roughly 620-subject first cohort. High-throughput TCR immunosequencing, statistical association of individual TCRs with disease status, and machine learning were combined to predict cytomegalovirus infection status. To study patterns of TCR occurrence, a later analysis re-analyzed previously published TCR beta repertoires from around 700 donors and added high-resolution HLA genotyping. The later analysis used no new phenotypic data to find candidate immune exposures, relying instead on TCR beta sequences and their occurrence across donors. To decide whether each TCR beta V gene segment behaved as functional or pseudogenic, an earlier analysis of fewer than 750 of the donors relied on high-throughput TCR beta sequencing. Donor age, sex, ethnicity and CMV serostatus were compiled together with the repertoire data. A later genetic analysis used genome-wide SNP genotypes for about three fifths of the roughly 700 donors, treating that subset as a discovery cohort. Every repertoire in the discovery cohort had been generated on one and the same sequencing platform. Class I and class II HLA loci were covered by the typing at four-digit resolution. Typing coverage differed by locus: A, B, C, DRB1 and DQB1 were typed in roughly 620-630 donors, DQA1 in 522, DPA1 in 600 to 610, and DPB1 in just under 490. Roughly 5 DR-DQ haplotypes were treated as single units for association and clustering because of strong linkage in the cohort. Among about 390 genotyped donors of the cohort, an average of approximately 240,000 unique TCR beta nucleotide sequences were sequenced per donor, roughly 20% of them non-productive. Overall results and qualifications from the work: In a later analysis, HLA-associated TCR beta chains showed more clonal expansion and lower generation probabilities than non-associated chains that were equally common. The classifier was reported to diagnose cytomegalovirus status with high specificity and sensitivity in both the original and validation cohorts. The presence/absence analyses assumed that sequencing depth was roughly uniform across donors, and that assumption may not be true. The authors suggested that the approach could potentially be generalized to other disease states and immunological phenotypes. At a false discovery rate of 0.05, a later analysis linked roughly 17,000 TCR beta sequences to specific HLA alleles. In the study, approximately 160 TCR beta chains were listed as associated with cytomegalovirus. Only TCR beta chains were sequenced in this cohort, and the absence of alpha or paired-chain data limited detectable features. In a later analysis, TCR association rates were found to vary across HLA loci, with the most associated TCRs seen for DRB1 alleles and the fewest for HLA-C alleles. In a later analysis, several top co-occurrence clusters were reported to appear linked to parvovirus B19, influenza, CMV and Epstein-Barr virus. Most TCR sequences were seen in very few donors, while some public TCRs were found in many individuals. A later genetic analysis reported fewer N-insertions in productive TCRs among donors in an Asian-associated ancestry cluster than the roughly 650-donor mean. Some IMGT-functional V segments, including TRBV6-2 and TRBV6-3, could not be distinguished by the 87-base-pair reads and were therefore excluded. A group of highly shared sequence variants was considered likely to be a technical artifact of the sequencing pipeline. CMV serostatus was the only immune exposure information available for the cohort. A few of the identified cytomegalovirus-associated TCR beta chains were confirmed in vitro to be specific for cytomegalovirus antigens. Broadly in line with IMGT annotations, most TCR beta V segments showed up in productive rearrangements about 90% or about 30% of the time in an earlier analysis of some 590 of the donors. Strong co-occurrence of HLA alleles, especially DR and DQ, made assigning TCR associations to individual alleles difficult. The earlier analysis of 587 of the donors excluded 15 to 20 rarely observed V segments, including chromosome 9 orphons, because counts were too low. HLA typing was unavailable for some donors at each locus, so association tests used only the typed subset. Most CMV-associated TCR beta chains appeared to be HLA-restricted in a later analysis, and the HLA associations seemed to be driven largely by CMV exposure. A further reported finding was that TCR beta sequences accurately predicted the HLA-A and HLA-B alleles for most subjects in the first cohort. An association between a missense DCLRE1C variant and V-gene and J-gene trimming of TCR beta chains was found in a later genetic analysis and replicated in an independent cohort. Linkage disequilibrium might explain the correlated functional status among segregating V segments, but an unknown experimental factor could not be ruled out.

This clone was counted only a few times. The antigen it binds to is not known. Base qualities were left out, and no much larger clone turns up one base away. Library generation was performed with the immunoSEQ multiplex PCR assay. A mixture of 60 forward primers for TCR Vbeta segments and 13 reverse primers for TCR Jbeta segments was used in the multiplex PCR. Amplification of the CDR3 region of rearranged TCR beta genes was performed with a multiplex PCR assay on genomic DNA. The Illumina HiSeq System was used to sequence the amplified TCR beta libraries as 87-base-pair reads. The authors' pipeline ran thus. A later analysis tallied 80 million to 95 million unique TCR beta chains across the 700 or so repertoires, and some 12 million of those chains were shared by two or more donors. Raw reads were error-corrected and collapsed into unique sequences by a nearest-neighbor algorithm in which closely related sequences were merged to remove PCR and sequencing errors. To assign V, D and J gene segments, CDR3 sequences were aligned to IMGT reference sequences. Each retained sequence needed at least a six-nucleotide match to both a V gene segment and a J gene segment. A rearrangement counted as productive if the CDR3 had no stop codons and remained in frame with V and J, and every other rearrangement counted as non-productive. CDR3 was defined according to IMGT convention as the region running from the second conserved V-encoded cysteine to the conserved J-encoded phenylalanine. The earlier analysis of 500 to 650 of the donors excluded any sequence lacking an unambiguous match to a single V gene segment. In an earlier analysis of a few hundred of the donors, V segments were called functional above 56.7% productive rearrangements and were called segregating when the between-donor standard deviation exceeded 5%. A statistical classification framework was developed to diagnose cytomegalovirus status using the catalog of TCR beta chain sequences. In a later analysis, TCR nucleotide sequences were compared against IMGT/GENE-DB human TR gene sequences so that V and J genes could be assigned. Using the TCRdist pipeline, a later analysis assigned CDR3 sequences along with most-parsimonious VDJ recombination scenarios. In a later analysis, each TCR beta chain was defined by its CDR3 amino acid sequence together with its V-gene family, and reads lacking a unique V-gene family were excluded. A later analysis removed roughly 590 highly shared, low-generation-probability nucleotide sequences to deal with suspected cross-contamination and a sequencing artifact. In a later analysis, a clonal expansion index was calculated for each public chain from normalized within-repertoire ranks of inferred template counts. A later analysis computed generation probabilities with a VDJ recombination model fitted to out-of-frame rearrangements, and checked the results against IGoR. Hypergeometric tests were used in a later analysis to score TCR-TCR, TCR-HLA and TCR-CMV co-occurrence, with a repertoire-size bias correction applied to the TCR pairs. A later analysis estimated false discovery rates by permuting HLA or CMV assignments 20 times. In a later analysis, co-occurring TCRs were grouped using DBSCAN, and TCRdist sequence similarity was added for clustering within HLA-allele-positive subsets. Repertoires with fewer than 30,000 or more than 120,000 public chains were left out of co-occurrence clustering, as were about five repertoires with anomalous nucleotide sharing. TCRdb stores this immuneACCESS table with in-frame sequences only. Part of the clones is absent; in the studies checked, under half of the shortfall reflects unresolved V genes, and no reason is known for the rest. V, J and clone size derive from that table, while D and trimming were established from the DNA sequence. This sample holds some 190,000 clones; about 88% were observed only once. In total, the top ten clones hold approximately 0.31% of the sample.

The cohort comprised around 700 healthy bone marrow donors. Cohort members were all nominally healthy when sampled, although unrecorded immune exposures were likely present. The donor was CMV seronegative and belonged to the group of over 350 seronegative cohort members. Each donor provided a peripheral blood sample, and peripheral blood mononuclear cells were used for TCR beta sequencing. Genomic DNA was extracted from the blood cell samples with the Qiagen DNeasy Blood Extraction Kit. Reading from cysteine to phenylalanine, the CDR3 counts 12 amino acids. CDR3 DNA only is kept here, 36 bases in frame from base 1. CDR1 and CDR2 were assigned from the germline V gene as SNHLY and FYNNEI. Trimming removed 7 bases from V and 1 base from J, leaving 7 bases between the germline ends.

Source material: PBMCs. The rearranged segments are TRBV2 and TRBJ1-2; TRBD1 is a weak D gene call, 5 bases matching. This TCR was sampled from a woman between 25 and 40 years old in good health and CMV-seronegative. At the DNA level, the sequence is TGTGCCAGCAAAGGGGATAACTATGGCTACACCTTC. It specifies CASKGDNYGYTF.